This record looks at one T cell receptor (beta chain) sequence and its context. V shed 2 bases and J shed 8 bases, with 10 bases lying between them. The CDR3 has 13 amino acids. Germline-derived CDR1 and CDR2 are SGHVS and FQNEAQ. The data are from a study of OX40 agonist ivuxolimab in advanced cancers. Study-wide context: A mean age of around 60 years, range about 20 to 79, was recorded, and about 83% were male.

Here immunoSEQ multiplex PCR was the method, and the copy in TCRdb shows in-frame clones only, minus some. The profile shows approximately 71,000 clones, approximately 94% of them singletons. J is TRBJ2-1 and V is TRBV7-8, with D tentatively TRBD2 (5 bases). This sequence was found in an adult with an advanced solid tumor such as melanoma, head and neck, liver or kidney cancer. Sequencing used CD4+ or CD8+ T cells sorted from blood, obtained in a trial of the OX40 agonist ivuxolimab. DNA of the CDR3: TGTGCCAGCAGCTTATCGGAGGCCGATGAGCAGTTCTTC. Translating it yields CASSLSEADEQFF.